This TCR beta chain derives from a study of regulatory T cells in long-lasting Graves disease. V shed 10 bases, J shed 4 bases, and the junction held 18 bases outside the gene matches. The CDR3 runs to 16 residues. Germline V CDR1 and CDR2: MDHEN, SYDVKM. The time point denotes: newly diagnosed GD, antithyroid drugs for less than 3 months. The TCR library was made from RNA extracted from PBMCs. An approximately 10-milliliter sample of peripheral blood was drawn into EDTA tubes. TCR beta libraries were built with iRepertoire HTBI primers and Arm-PCR of CDR3 regions. TCRdb passed the multiplex PCR reads through MiXCR, listing each CDR3 protein once. This table holds about 440,000 distinct CDR3 sequences, roughly 15% found once. Many counts were recorded for this clonotype. Its cognate antigen is unknown. Study findings and constraints: TRBV28 was favored in persistent disease, as were TRBJ1-2 and TRBJ2-5.

In addition, the sample was reused for a study of T cells in Graves' hyperthyroidism and ophthalmopathy. From that report: Ophthalmopathy and stable hyperthyroidism were told apart by a 13 V-J model.

Here the sequenced sample was peripheral blood mononuclear cells (PBMCs), taken at new diagnosis, from a patient treated with antithyroid drugs. The source of this sequence is a woman younger than 35 with Graves disease. This rearrangement joins TRBV28 to TRBJ2-5; 7 nucleotides align to TRBD1. CDR3 sequence reads: CATHTGERLWGETQYF. The CDR3 DNA reads TGTGCCACACATACAGGGGAGAGATTATGGGGAGAGACCCAGTACTTC.